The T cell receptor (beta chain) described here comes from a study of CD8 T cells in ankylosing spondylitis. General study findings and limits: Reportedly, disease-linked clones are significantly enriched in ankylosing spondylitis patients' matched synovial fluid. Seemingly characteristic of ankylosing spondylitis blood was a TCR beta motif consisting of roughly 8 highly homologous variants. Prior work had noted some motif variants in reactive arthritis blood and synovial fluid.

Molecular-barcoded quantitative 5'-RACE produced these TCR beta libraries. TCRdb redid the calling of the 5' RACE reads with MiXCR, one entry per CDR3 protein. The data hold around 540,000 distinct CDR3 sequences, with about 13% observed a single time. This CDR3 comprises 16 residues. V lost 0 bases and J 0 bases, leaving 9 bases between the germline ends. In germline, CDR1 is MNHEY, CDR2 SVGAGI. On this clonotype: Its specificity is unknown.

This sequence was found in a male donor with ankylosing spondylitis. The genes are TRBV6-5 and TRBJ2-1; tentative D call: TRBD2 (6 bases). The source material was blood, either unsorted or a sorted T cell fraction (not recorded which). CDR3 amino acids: CASSYSVGSSYNEQFF. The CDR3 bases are TGTGCCAGCAGTTACTCTGTCGGGAGCTCCTACAATGAGCAGTTCTTC.